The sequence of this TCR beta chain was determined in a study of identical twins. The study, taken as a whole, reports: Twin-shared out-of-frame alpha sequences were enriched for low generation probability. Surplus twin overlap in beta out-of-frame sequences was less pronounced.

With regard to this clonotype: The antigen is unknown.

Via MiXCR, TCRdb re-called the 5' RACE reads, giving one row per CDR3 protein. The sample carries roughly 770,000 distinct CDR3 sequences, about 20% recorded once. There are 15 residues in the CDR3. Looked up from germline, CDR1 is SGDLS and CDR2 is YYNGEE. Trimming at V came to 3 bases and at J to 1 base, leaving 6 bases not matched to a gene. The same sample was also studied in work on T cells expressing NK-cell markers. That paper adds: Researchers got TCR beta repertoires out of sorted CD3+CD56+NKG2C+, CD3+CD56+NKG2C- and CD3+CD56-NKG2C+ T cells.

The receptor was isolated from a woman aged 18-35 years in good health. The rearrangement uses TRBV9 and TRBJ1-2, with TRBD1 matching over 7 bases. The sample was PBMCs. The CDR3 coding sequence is TGTGCCAGCAGCGAGGGGACAGCGAGTAACTATGGCTACACCTTC. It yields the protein CASSEGTASNYGYTF.